The 19 T cell receptor beta chains listed next were all sequenced from one sample in a study of memory CD4+ T cells and cytomegalovirus serostatus. The assay was immunoSEQ multiplex PCR, and TCRdb's table has in-frame clones only and misses some. The table has 25,000 to 30,000 clones, about 79% seen once. The sort gate was single viable CD3+CD4+CD8-CD45RO+ cells for memory CD4+ T cells. Sequenced input: memory CD4+ T cells from blood. These receptors were taken from an adult in good health and CMV-seronegative.

The rearrangement joins TRBV10-3 to TRBJ2-1, with 12 bases that match TRBD2. The germline V gene has CDR1 ENHRY and CDR2 SYGVKD. The ends lost 0 bases at V and 9 bases at J; junction bases unmatched: 6. The CDR3 contains 16 residues. The CDR3 DNA follows: TGTGCCATCAGTGAGTCTACTAGCGGGGGGACGAGTGAGCAGTTCTTC. It encodes CAISESTSGGTSEQFF.

The chain recombines TRBV18 with TRBJ1-2, with TRBD1 matching over 8 bases. CDR3 length equals 15 residues. Germline V lookup: CDR1 KGHSH, CDR2 LQKENI. Trimming took 4 bases from V and 3 from J; bases not matched to a gene: 7. CDR3: CASSLIGQGDYGYTF. CDR3 DNA sequence: TGTGCCAGCTCACTAATAGGACAGGGAGACTATGGCTACACCTTC.

This clone was counted only a few times. Other DNA sequences in this specimen translate into the identical CDR3. The rearrangement joins TRBV7-2 to TRBJ1-1; D remains ambiguous. CDR3 length: 12 residues. V was clipped by 3 bases and J by 4 bases, with 6 bases between them. From germline, CDR1 is SGHTA and CDR2 FQGNSA. The CDR3 coding sequence is TGTGCCAGCAGCTTCTCTGGCACTGAAGCTTTCTTT. Protein: CASSFSGTEAFF.

A single count supports this clone. The chain carries TRBV30 and TRBJ2-2, with TRBD2 matching 7 bases. Looked up from germline, CDR1 is GTSNPN and CDR2 is SVGIG (reference sequence). The CDR3 covers 13 residues. Trimming at V came to 3 bases and at J to 4 bases, leaving 2 bases not matched to a gene. The CDR3 DNA follows: TGTGCCTGGAGAGGACTAGGCACCGGGGAGCTGTTTTTT. Translation: CAWRGLGTGELFF.

The rearrangement joins TRBV5-4 to TRBJ2-1; D not certain. The CDR3 is made up of 12 amino acids. Trimming shortened V by 2 bases and J by 5 bases, and 5 bases separated the two germline ends. In germline, CDR1 is SGHNT, CDR2 YYREEE (reference sequence). The CDR3 region is CASSFSNNEQFF. DNA for the CDR3: TGTGCCAGCAGCTTTTCAAACAATGAGCAGTTCTTC.

This sequence joins TRBV5-1 and TRBJ2-7; TRBD1 matches at 7 bases. Germline trimming cut 6 bases from V and 4 bases from J; bases unmatched to any gene: 13. There are 15 residues in the CDR3. Per the germline V gene, CDR1 is SGHRS and CDR2 is YFSETQ. CDR3: CASNIGDSLGYEQYF. The CDR3 bases are TGCGCCAGCAACATTGGGGACAGCTTGGGGTACGAGCAGTACTTC.

The V call is TRBV5-4, the J call TRBJ2-7; the match to TRBD2 covers 10 bases. This CDR3 is 15 amino acids long. Germline lookup yields CDR1 SGHNT and CDR2 YYREEE (reference sequence). J gave up 3 bases and V 5 bases, and 8 bases lay outside the gene matches. In DNA, the CDR3 is TGTGCCAGCAGTCCCTCCAGGACTAGCGGCTACGAGCAGTACTTC. It encodes CASSPSRTSGYEQYF.

V gene TRBV6-1 combines with J gene TRBJ1-2; D possibly corresponds to TRBD1 (6 bases). CDR3 length: 12 residues. Germline loops: CDR1 MNHNS, CDR2 SASEGT. The V end lost 7 bases, the J end lost 10 bases, and 16 bases lay between the germline ends. The CDR3 here is CASKGGLSVYTF. The CDR3 DNA follows: TGTGCCAGCAAGGGGGGCCTGTCTGTCTACACCTTC.

This rearrangement joins TRBV28 to TRBJ1-1; D may be TRBD1 (5 bases). Trimming shortened V by 5 bases and J by 2 bases, and 18 bases separated the two germline ends. Germline-derived CDR1 and CDR2 are MDHEN and SYDVKM. This CDR3 region has 16 residues. CDR3 sequence (DNA): TGTGCCAGCAGTCCGCTACCCCATACAGGAAACACTGAAGCTTTCTTT. As protein: CASSPLPHTGNTEAFF.

J is TRBJ2-3 and V is TRBV4-2; a possible D gene is TRBD2 (5 bases). This CDR3 contains 15 residues. Trimming stripped 0 bases from V and 2 bases from J, with 9 bases between. The germline V gene has CDR1 LGHNA and CDR2 YNFKEQ. Here the CDR3 reads CASSQEAVTTDTQYF. CDR3 bases: TGTGCCAGCAGCCAAGAAGCGGTTACCACAGATACGCAGTATTTT.

The V gene is TRBV7-2, the J gene TRBJ1-2; D not resolved. CDR1 is SGHTA, CDR2 FQGNSA, per germline. The CDR3 extends over 16 amino acids. V lost 5 bases and J lost 3, with 19 bases in between. The CDR3 spells CASSPRTEGTHYGYTF. Written as DNA, the CDR3 is TGTGCCAGCAGCCCTAGGACCGAGGGAACCCACTATGGCTACACCTTC.

The chain combines TRBV7-3 with TRBJ1-4, with D possibly TRBD1 on 6 matching bases. Trimming took off 6 bases at V and 3 bases at J, with 8 bases between the two ends. Germline assignment: CDR1 SGHTA and CDR2 FQGTGA. CDR3 length equals 13 residues. This CDR3 reads CASSWTANEKLFF. The CDR3 bases are TGTGCCAGCAGTTGGACAGCTAATGAAAAACTGTTTTTT.

The chain uses TRBV5-1 and TRBJ1-5; D is possibly TRBD1 (5 bases). Per the germline V gene, CDR1 is SGHRS and CDR2 is YFSETQ. V lost 5 bases and J lost 11, with 20 bases in between. The CDR3 spans 14 residues. CDR3 sequence reads: CASSYTGQSESQHF. CDR3 sequence (DNA): TGCGCCAGCAGTTATACAGGACAATCAGAGTCCCAGCATTTT. Together with reference TRBV5-1 and TRBJ1-5, the CDR3 gives the full variable domain: KAGVTQTPRYLIKTRGQQVTLSCSPISGHRSVSWYQQTPGQGLQFLFEYFSETQRNKGNFPGRFSGRQFSNSRSEMNVSTLELGDSALYLCASSYTGQSESQHFGDGTRLSIL.

To note about this clone: The junction and the germline gene differ at one end; a read error may be behind it. The rearrangement uses TRBV9 and TRBJ2-2; D perhaps matches TRBD2 (5 bases). Germline V gene data show CDR1 as SGDLS and CDR2 as YYNGEE. The CDR3 is 16 residues long. The CDR3 DNA follows: TGTGCCAGCAGCGTAGGAGGTGCGGCAGAACACCGGGGAGCTGTTTTT. Residues: CASSVGGAAEHRGAVF.

For this clone: Sequence at one end of the junction differs from germline and may be a read error. V is TRBV5-1 and J is TRBJ2-2; perhaps D is TRBD1 or TRBD2 (5 bases each). Germline values: CDR1 SGHRS, CDR2 YFSETQ. The CDR3 spans 15 residues. The CDR3 DNA is TGCGCCAGCAGACGGGACGCGGGCTACACTGGGGAGCTGTTTTTT. It translates to CASRRDAGYTGELFF.

This sequence joins TRBV7-2 and TRBJ2-5, with D possibly being TRBD1 or TRBD2 (5 bases each). This CDR3 comprises 15 residues. The ends were cut back, 4 bases at V and 4 bases at J, with 16 bases in the middle. Germline V lookup: CDR1 SGHTA, CDR2 FQGNSA. The CDR3 bases are TGTGCCAGCAGCTCGCCGACGGGACGACTAGAGACCCAGTACTTC. Protein product: CASSSPTGRLETQYF.

The chain recombines TRBV19 with TRBJ2-1; tentative D call: TRBD2 (6 bases). Germline assignment: CDR1 LNHDA and CDR2 SQIVND (reference sequence). The germline V and J ends were trimmed by 6 bases and 7 bases, with 19 bases remaining between them. The CDR3 runs to 15 residues. This chain's CDR3 is CASRERGNSGNEQFF. In nucleotides, the CDR3 is TGTGCCAGTAGGGAGCGCGGGAACTCGGGAAATGAGCAGTTCTTC.

This clone came up once. The genes are TRBV5-1 and TRBJ2-1; 13 bases map to TRBD2. J gave up 2 bases and V 7 bases, and 3 bases lay outside the gene matches. The CDR3 length is 15 residues. Per the germline V gene, CDR1 is SGHRS and CDR2 is YFSETQ. The CDR3 nucleotides are TGCGCCAGCGGGGGGACTAGCGGGACCTACAATGAGCAGTTCTTC. Protein: CASGGTSGTYNEQFF.

V is TRBV27 and J is TRBJ2-1; D is unclear. The CDR3 length is 14 residues. The germline V and J ends were trimmed by 5 bases and 8 bases, with 16 bases remaining between them. CDR1 is MNHEY, CDR2 SMNVEV, per germline (reference sequence). The CDR3 here is CASSHGFRLYEQFF. The CDR3 nucleotides read TGTGCCAGCAGTCACGGGTTCAGATTGTATGAGCAGTTCTTC.